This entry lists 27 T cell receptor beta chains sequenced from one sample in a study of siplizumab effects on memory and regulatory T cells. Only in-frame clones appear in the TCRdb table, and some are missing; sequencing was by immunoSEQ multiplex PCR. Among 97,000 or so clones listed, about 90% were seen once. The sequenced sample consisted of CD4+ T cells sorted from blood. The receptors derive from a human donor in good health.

CDR3 loop: CASSSQGEETQYF. The CDR3 nucleotides read TGTGCCAGCAGCTCACAGGGTGAGGAGACCCAGTACTTC. This rearrangement joins TRBV7-3 to TRBJ2-5; possible D gene TRBD1, 6 bases. V shed 4 bases and J shed 5 bases, with 11 bases lying between them. The germline gives CDR1 SGHTA, CDR2 FQGTGA. The CDR3 runs to 13 residues.

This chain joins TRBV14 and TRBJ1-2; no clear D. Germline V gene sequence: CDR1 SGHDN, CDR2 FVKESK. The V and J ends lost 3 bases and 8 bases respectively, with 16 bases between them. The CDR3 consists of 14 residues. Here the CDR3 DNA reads TGTGCCAGCAGCCAGACGGAATTACACCGAGGCTACACCTTC. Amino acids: CASSQTELHRGYTF.

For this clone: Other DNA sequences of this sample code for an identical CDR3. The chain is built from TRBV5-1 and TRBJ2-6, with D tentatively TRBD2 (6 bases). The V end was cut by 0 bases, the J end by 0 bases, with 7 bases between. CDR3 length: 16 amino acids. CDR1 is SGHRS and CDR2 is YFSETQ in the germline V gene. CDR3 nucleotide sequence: TGCGCCAGCAGCTTGGGGCGGGGCTCTGGGGCCAACGTCCTGACTTTC. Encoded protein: CASSLGRGSGANVLTF.

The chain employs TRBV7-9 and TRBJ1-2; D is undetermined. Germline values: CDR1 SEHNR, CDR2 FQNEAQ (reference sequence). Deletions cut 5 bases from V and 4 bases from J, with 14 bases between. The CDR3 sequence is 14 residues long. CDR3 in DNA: TGTGCCAGCAGCACCCTACAGCCATTCTATGGCTACACCTTC. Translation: CASSTLQPFYGYTF. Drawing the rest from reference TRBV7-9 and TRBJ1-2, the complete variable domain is DTGVSQNPRHKITKRGQNVTFRCDPISEHNRLYWYRQTLGQGPEFLTYFQNEAQLEKSRLLSDRFSAERPKGSFSTLEIQRTEQGDSAMYLCASSTLQPFYGYTFGSGTRLTVV.

CDR3 loop: CASRESGGNYNEQFF. The CDR3 DNA reads as TGTGCCAGCAGGGAAAGCGGGGGTAACTACAATGAGCAGTTCTTC. This chain links TRBV28 with TRBJ2-1; TRBD2 agrees at 8 bases. The CDR3 extends over 15 amino acids. V lost 6 bases and J lost 3; bases outside the gene matches: 7. The germline gives CDR1 MDHEN, CDR2 SYDVKM.

The CDR3 sequence: CASSRDRGNAFF. In DNA form, the CDR3 reads TGTGCCAGCAGCCGGGACAGGGGGAATGCTTTCTTT. The J gene is TRBJ1-1, the V gene TRBV6-6; TRBD1 agrees at 11 bases. CDR3 length: 12 residues. Trimming at V came to 6 bases and at J to 11 bases, leaving 5 bases not matched to a gene. Per the germline V gene, CDR1 is MNHNY and CDR2 is SVGAGI (reference sequence).

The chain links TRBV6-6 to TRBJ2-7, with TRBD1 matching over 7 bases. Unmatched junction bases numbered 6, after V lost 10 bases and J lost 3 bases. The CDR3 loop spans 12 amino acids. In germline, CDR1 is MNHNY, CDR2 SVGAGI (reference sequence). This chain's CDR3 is CATWGQSYEQYF. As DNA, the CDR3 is TGTGCCACCTGGGGACAGAGCTACGAGCAGTACTTC.

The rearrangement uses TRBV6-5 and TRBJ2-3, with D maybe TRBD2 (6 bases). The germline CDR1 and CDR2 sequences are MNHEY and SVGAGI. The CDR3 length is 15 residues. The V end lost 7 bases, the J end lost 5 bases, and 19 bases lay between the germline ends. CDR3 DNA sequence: TGTGCCAGCACAAAAGGGACTTTGGGTGAAGATACGCAGTATTTT. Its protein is CASTKGTLGEDTQYF.

CDR3 sequence: CASSPRAGATDTQYF. CDR3 nucleotides: TGTGCCAGCTCACCCCGGGCAGGGGCCACAGATACGCAGTATTTT. The genes are TRBV18 and TRBJ2-3; D is perhaps TRBD1 (6 bases). This CDR3 region has 15 residues. V gave up 3 bases and J gave up 2 bases, with 12 bases separating them. CDR1 and CDR2 from the germline V gene are KGHSH and LQKENI.

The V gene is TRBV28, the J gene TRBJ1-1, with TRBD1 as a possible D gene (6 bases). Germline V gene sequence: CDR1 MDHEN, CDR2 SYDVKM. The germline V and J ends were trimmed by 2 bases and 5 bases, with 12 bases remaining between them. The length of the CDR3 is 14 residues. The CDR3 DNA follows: TGTGCCAGCAGTTTAACCGGGGGCCAGACTGAAGCTTTCTTT. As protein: CASSLTGGQTEAFF.

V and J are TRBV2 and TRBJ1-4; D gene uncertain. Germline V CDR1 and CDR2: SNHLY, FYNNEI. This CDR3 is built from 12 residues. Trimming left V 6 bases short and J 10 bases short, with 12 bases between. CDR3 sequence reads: CASRAEQRKLFF. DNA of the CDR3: TGTGCCAGCAGAGCAGAACAGAGAAAACTGTTTTTT.

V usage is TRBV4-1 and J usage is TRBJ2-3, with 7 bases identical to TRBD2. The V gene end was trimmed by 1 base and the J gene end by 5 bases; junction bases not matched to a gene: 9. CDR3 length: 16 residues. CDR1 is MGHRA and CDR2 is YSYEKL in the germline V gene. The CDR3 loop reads CASSQVRGRTVDTQYF. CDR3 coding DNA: TGCGCCAGCAGCCAAGTTCGCGGGAGAACGGTAGATACGCAGTATTTT.

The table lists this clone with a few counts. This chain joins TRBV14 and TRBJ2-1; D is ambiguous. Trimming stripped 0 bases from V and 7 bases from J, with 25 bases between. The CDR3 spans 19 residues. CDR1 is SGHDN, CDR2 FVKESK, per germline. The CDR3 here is CASSQDHSVVGQRRNEQFF. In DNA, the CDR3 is TGTGCCAGCAGCCAAGATCACAGTGTCGTTGGCCAGAGGCGGAATGAGCAGTTCTTC.

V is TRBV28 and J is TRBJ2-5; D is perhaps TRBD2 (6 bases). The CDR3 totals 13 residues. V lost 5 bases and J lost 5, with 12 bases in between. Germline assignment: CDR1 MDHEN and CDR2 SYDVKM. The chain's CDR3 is CASSVGGGETQYF. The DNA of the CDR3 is TGTGCCAGCAGTGTAGGAGGAGGGGAGACCCAGTACTTC.

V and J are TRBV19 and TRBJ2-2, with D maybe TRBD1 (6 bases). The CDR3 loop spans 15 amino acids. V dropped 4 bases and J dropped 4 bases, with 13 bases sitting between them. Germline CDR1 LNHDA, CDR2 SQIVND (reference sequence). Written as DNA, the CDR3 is TGTGCCAGTAGTACCAAGGCAGGGGCCACCGGGGAGCTGTTTTTT. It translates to CASSTKAGATGELFF.

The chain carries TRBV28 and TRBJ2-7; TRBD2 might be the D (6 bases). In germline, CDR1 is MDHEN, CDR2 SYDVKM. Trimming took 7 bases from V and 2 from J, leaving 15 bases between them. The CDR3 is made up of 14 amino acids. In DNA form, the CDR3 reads TGTGCCAGCATAGAGTCTGGCGGGACCTACGAGCAGTACTTC. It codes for CASIESGGTYEQYF.

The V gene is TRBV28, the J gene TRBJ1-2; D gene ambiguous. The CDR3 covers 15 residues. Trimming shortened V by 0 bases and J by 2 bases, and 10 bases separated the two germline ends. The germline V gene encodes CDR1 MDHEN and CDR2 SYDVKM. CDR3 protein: CASSLWARGNYGYTF. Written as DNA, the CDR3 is TGTGCCAGCAGTTTATGGGCCAGAGGGAACTATGGCTACACCTTC.

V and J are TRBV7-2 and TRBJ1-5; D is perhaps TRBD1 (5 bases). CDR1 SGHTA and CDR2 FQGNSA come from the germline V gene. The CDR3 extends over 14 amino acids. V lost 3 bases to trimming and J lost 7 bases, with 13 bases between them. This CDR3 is CASSLEGWVQPQHF. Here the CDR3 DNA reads TGTGCCAGCAGCTTGGAGGGGTGGGTGCAGCCCCAGCATTTT.

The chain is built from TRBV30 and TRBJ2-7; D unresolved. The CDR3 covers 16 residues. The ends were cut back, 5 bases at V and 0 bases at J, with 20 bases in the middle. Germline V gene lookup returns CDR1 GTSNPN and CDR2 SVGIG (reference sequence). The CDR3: CAWDNLGIAYSYEQYF. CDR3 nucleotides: TGTGCCTGGGATAACCTTGGGATCGCTTACTCCTACGAGCAGTACTTC.

CDR3 DNA sequence: TGTGCCAGTATGGGGGACCATCGGGATACGCAGTATTTT. Its protein product is CASMGDHRDTQYF. This chain uses TRBV19 with TRBJ2-3; D might be TRBD1 or TRBD2, each matching 5 bases. CDR1 is LNHDA, CDR2 SQIVND, per germline (reference sequence). With 7 bases removed from V and 6 bases from J, the gap between germline ends came to 14 bases. The CDR3 has 13 residues.

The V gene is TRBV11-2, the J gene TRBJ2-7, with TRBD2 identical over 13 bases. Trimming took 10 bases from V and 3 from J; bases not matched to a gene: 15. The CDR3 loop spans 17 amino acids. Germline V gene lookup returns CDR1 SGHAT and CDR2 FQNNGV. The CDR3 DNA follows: TGTGCCACCAGGACTAGCGGGAGTCCGTATAGTTTCTACGAGCAGTACTTC. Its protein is CATRTSGSPYSFYEQYF. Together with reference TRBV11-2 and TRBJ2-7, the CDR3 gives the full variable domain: EAGVAQSPRYKIIEKRQSVAFWCNPISGHATLYWYQQILGQGPKLLIQFQNNGVVDDSQLPKDRFSAERLKGVDSTLKIQPAKLEDSAVYLCATRTSGSPYSFYEQYFGPGTRLTVT.

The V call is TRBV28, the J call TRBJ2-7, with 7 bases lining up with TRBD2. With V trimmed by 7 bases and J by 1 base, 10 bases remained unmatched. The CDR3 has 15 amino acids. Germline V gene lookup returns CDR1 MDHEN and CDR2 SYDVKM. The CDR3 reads CASIGGASGSYEQYF. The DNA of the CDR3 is TGTGCCAGCATAGGTGGCGCTAGCGGTTCCTACGAGCAGTACTTC.

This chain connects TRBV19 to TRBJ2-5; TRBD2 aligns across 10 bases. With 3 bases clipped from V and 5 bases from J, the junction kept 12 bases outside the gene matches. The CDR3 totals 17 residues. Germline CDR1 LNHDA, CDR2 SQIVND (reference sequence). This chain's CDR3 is CASSMNRPSGSGETQYF. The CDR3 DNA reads TGTGCCAGTAGTATGAATCGTCCTAGCGGGAGTGGTGAGACCCAGTACTTC.

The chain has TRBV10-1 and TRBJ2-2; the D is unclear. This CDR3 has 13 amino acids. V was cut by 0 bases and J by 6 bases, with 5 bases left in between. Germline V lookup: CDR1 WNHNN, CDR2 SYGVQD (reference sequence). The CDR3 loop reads CASSESSPGELFF. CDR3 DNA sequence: TGCGCCAGCAGTGAGTCGAGTCCCGGGGAGCTGTTTTTT.

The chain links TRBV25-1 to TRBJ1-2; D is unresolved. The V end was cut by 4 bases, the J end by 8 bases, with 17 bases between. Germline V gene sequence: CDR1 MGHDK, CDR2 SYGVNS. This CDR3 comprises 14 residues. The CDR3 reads CASSALGAIYGYTF. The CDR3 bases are TGTGCCAGCAGTGCCCTTGGTGCGATTTACGGCTACACCTTC.

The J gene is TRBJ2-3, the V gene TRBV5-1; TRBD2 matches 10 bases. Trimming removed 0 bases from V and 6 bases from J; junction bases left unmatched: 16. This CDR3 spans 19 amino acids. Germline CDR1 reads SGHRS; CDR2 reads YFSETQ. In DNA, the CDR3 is TGCGCCAGCAGCTTGGCCAGTCGGGTCGCTAGCGGGAGTAGGGATACGCAGTATTTT. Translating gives CASSLASRVASGSRDTQYF.

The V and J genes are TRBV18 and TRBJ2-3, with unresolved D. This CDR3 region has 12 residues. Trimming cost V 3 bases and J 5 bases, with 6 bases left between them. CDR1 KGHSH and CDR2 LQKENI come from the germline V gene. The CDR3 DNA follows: TGTGCCAGCTCACCGAGTAGAGATACGCAGTATTTT. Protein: CASSPSRDTQYF.